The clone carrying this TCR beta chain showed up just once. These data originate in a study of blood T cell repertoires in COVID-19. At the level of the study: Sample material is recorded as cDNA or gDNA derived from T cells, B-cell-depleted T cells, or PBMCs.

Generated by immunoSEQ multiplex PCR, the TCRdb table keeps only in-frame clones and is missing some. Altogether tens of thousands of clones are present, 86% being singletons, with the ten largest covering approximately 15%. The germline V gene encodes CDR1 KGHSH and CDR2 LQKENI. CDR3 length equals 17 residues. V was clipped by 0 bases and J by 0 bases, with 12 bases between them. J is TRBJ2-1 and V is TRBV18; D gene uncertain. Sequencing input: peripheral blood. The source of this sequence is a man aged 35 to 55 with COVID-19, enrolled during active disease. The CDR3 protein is CASSPPSRSSSYNEQFF. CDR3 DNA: TGTGCCAGCTCACCACCGTCGAGGTCCTCCTCCTACAATGAGCAGTTCTTC. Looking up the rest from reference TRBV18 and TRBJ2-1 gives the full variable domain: NAGVMQNPRHLVRRRGQEARLRCSPMKGHSHVYWYRQLPEEGLKFMVYLQKENIIDESGMPKERFSAEFPKEGPSILRIQQVVRGDSAAYFCASSPPSRSSSYNEQFFGPGTRLTVL.